The subject of this entry is one T cell receptor (beta chain). Its antigen has not been determined. Base quality data are lacking; no much larger clone is found one base away. The data were taken from a study of response to subunit inactivated influenza vaccine (dated by TCRdb to the late 2010s). For context, the study as a whole: The study used deep quantitative T cell receptor repertoire profiling to track responses to a trivalent subunit inactivated influenza vaccine.

What the authors observed across the whole study: It was suggested by the authors that each seasonal influenza vaccination may recruit only a limited number of new T cells.

Sample time point, as interpreted from the label and publication: 45 days after influenza vaccine administration. From the germline V gene, CDR1 is MNHEY and CDR2 is SVGEGT. Trimming costs V 6 bases and J 0 bases, and their ends lie 12 bases apart. The cysteine opens and the phenylalanine closes a CDR3 of 15 amino acids. The sequence is cut down to CDR3 DNA, 45 bases in frame from base 1. Libraries were prepared through RT-PCR. Sequenced on an Illumina HiSeq 2500. TCRdb cleaned the public reads at Q25 with fastp, built clones with MiXCR and kept in-frame beta chains. One record per CDR3 amino acid sequence lists the most common genes and DNA. The sample has fewer than 650,000 distinct CDR3 sequences on record, 13% of them singletons. The ten largest account for 13% of the sample.

This specimen was PBMCs from blood, taken 45 days after vaccination. Rearrangement joined TRBV6-2 or TRBV6-3 to TRBJ2-1, and possibly TRBD2, on 5 matching bases. The sequence was obtained from a middle-aged man who received an inactivated influenza vaccine. Donor details come from another sample of the same person, matched by shared clones. This receptor carries the CDR3 CASRGLGVSYNEQFF. The base sequence is TGTGCCAGCAGAGGCCTCGGGGTCTCCTACAATGAGCAGTTCTTC.